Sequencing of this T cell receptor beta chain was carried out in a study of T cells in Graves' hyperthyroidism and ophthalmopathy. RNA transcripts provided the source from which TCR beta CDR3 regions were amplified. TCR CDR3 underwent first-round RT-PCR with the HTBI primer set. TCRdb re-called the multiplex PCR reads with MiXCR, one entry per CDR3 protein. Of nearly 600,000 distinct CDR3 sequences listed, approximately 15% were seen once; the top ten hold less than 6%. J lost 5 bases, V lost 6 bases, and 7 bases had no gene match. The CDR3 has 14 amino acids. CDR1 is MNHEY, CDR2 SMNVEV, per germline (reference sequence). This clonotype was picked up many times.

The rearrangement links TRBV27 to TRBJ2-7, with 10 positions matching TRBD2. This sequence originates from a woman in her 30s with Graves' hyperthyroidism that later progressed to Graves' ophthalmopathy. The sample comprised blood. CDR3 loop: CASSVSSGRNEQYF. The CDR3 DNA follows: TGTGCCAGCAGCGTATCTAGCGGGAGAAACGAGCAGTACTTC.